This T cell receptor (beta chain) was captured in a study of cytomegalovirus exposure and HLA in healthy donors. Overall study findings and caveats: Later genetic work tied a missense DCLRE1C variant to beta-chain V and J trimming. Later work showed greater clonal expansion in HLA-associated TCR beta chains than in equally common others.

This PCR relied on a set of 60 Vbeta primers and 13 Jbeta primers. Only in-frame clones appear in the TCRdb table, and some are missing; sequencing was by immunoSEQ multiplex PCR. Seen here are more than 95,000 clones, around 82% observed once, and the top ten hold about a tenth. The junction had 9 bases not matched to a gene; V was cut back by 5 bases and J by 0 bases. CDR1 SGHTA and CDR2 FQGNSA come from the germline V gene. CDR3 length: 19 amino acids. A word on this clone: Antigen unknown.

The clonotype originates from a woman aged 18-30 years in good health and CMV-seropositive. The chain couples TRBV7-2 to TRBJ2-6; 11 bases fit TRBD2. Source material: PBMCs. CDR3 bases: TGTGCCAGCAGCCGAACTAGCGGGGGCACCCCCTCTGGGGCCAACGTCCTGACTTTC. Translated: CASSRTSGGTPSGANVLTF.